This record looks at one T cell receptor (beta chain) sequence and its context. This clonotype was observed at least ten times. Which antigen it targets is not known. No much larger clonotype is one base removed from it; base qualities were not supplied. The CDR3 runs 16 amino acids, cysteine and phenylalanine included. Left in the record is the CDR3 DNA by itself, 48 bases read in frame from the first base. For CDR1 and CDR2, the germline V gene lists SGHDN and FVKESK. The germline V end is reduced by 5 bases and the J end by 2 bases; junction bases left unmatched: 7. The data derive from a study of Graves' ophthalmopathy and Graves' hyperthyroidism (dated by TCRdb to between 2018 and 2020). With regard to the full study: Peripheral blood was collected at initial diagnosis, before any treatment. The study used signatures of the TCR beta repertoire to tell Graves' ophthalmopathy apart from Graves' hyperthyroidism and to predict which patients would progress to ophthalmopathy. In several hyperthyroidism patients, the T-cell repertoires found in thyroid tissue were compared with those found in blood. In total, 135 blood samples were TCR-sequenced: under 45 ophthalmopathy, over 70 hyperthyroidism and some 17 hyperthyroidism-to-ophthalmopathy patients. An independent validation cohort comprised about 20 hyperthyroidism patients and 15 to 17 patients who later progressed from hyperthyroidism to ophthalmopathy. To explore V-J signatures distinguishing ophthalmopathy from hyperthyroidism, a discovery set of about 99 patients (roughly 45 ophthalmopathy, some 57 stable hyperthyroidism) was enrolled. The roughly 91 discovery patients were randomly split 7:3 into training and test sets. Following sampling, methimazole starting at 30 mg daily was administered to hyperthyroidism patients, and high-dose intravenous methylprednisolone was administered to ophthalmopathy patients.

For repertoire sequencing, TCR beta CDR3 regions were amplified from RNA transcripts. The first round of RT-PCR was done with HTBI primers and the Qiagen OneStep RT-PCR kit, and was followed by a second round of multiplex PCR, then size selection and purification. Sequencing of the libraries was carried out on an Illumina HiSeq2000 in paired-end mode with 100 bp reads. Regarding the original processing steps: Reads were processed with SOAPnuke, discarding reads with adapters, uncalled bases, mean Phred below 15, or no exact constant-primer or identifier match. High-quality paired reads were merged with COPE v1.2.5. Unique nucleotide sequences were defined as clonotypes and aligned to IMGT TRB V, D and J references using MiTCR v1.1. Analysis was restricted to V-J combinations with a frequency above 0.0001, which covered about 99% of repertoires. For each V-J combination, a TCR clonal expansion and chaos score was defined as F50 clonal expansion divided by the chaos observed in the TCRdist matrix. Welch's t-statistics and random forest were used to reduce features to about 14 V-J combinations, which were fed into a naive Bayes classifier. Thyroid-blood repertoire similarity was quantified with the Morisita-Horn index. Using fastp at Q25 and MiXCR, TCRdb reprocessed the public reads and kept productive beta chains. Rows are unified per CDR3 protein, each entry keeping the most common DNA and genes. TCRdb, not the original authors, processed these V and J calls. The sample contains about 400,000 distinct CDR3 sequences, approximately 20% of them found a single time. The ten most abundant clones make up roughly 1.6% of the sample.

Ophthalmopathy patients were characterized by moderately to severely active disease, a Clinical Activity Score of at least 3, a NOSPECS grade of at least 4, and a disease duration under 3 months. Patients with other autoimmune diseases, uncontrolled infections, pregnancy or lactation were excluded from the study. Diagnosis relied on clinical symptoms, serum thyroxine, TRAb, thyroid ultrasound and orbital computed tomography. PBMCs were isolated from 7.5 to 10 ml of fresh peripheral blood by Ficoll-Paque density gradient centrifugation. Total RNA was extracted using Trizol reagent, and RNA quality was checked on an Agilent 2100 Bioanalyzer. Results and caveats for the whole study, not just this receptor: In validation, the model predicted ophthalmopathy progression with more than 70% sensitivity and around 72% specificity; some 13 predicted patients were CT-confirmed with GO in a median of approximately six months. Most of the expanded thyroid clonotypes with a frequency above 0.001 were also detected in blood, and it was suggested that the thyroid immune response may be reflected by blood repertoires. Ophthalmopathy was separated from stable hyperthyroidism by the 13-signature model with around 88% sensitivity and less than 82% specificity in cross-validation and with 80%/75% in the test set. No statistical method was used to predetermine the sample size, and group allocation was not hidden from the investigators.

This receptor was obtained from a woman aged 18 to 35 with Graves' ophthalmopathy. Donor details come from another sample of the same person, matched by shared clones. This chain joins TRBV14 to TRBJ2-7; the junction holds 12 bases that match TRBD2. Material: peripheral blood. The DNA sequence reads TGTGCCAGCAGCTCCCGGACTAGCGGGGCTACCTACGAGCAGTACTTC. This sequence encodes CASSSRTSGATYEQYF.